This record concerns one T cell receptor beta chain sequence. This sample is drawn from a study of blood T cell repertoires in COVID-19. Overall study: The samples span acute and convalescent COVID-19 from the United States, Italy and Spain. In each case, the material was cDNA or gDNA derived from T cells, B-cell-depleted T cells, or PBMCs.

Per the authors' pipeline: Amplification of reference gene primers provided the estimated nucleated cell counts. Profiled with immunoSEQ multiplex PCR; TCRdb holds only in-frame clones, not every one. Clone size and the V and J calls come from that table; the DNA yielded D and trimming. In the table there are some 52,000 clones, 89% of which are singletons. CDR3 length: 18 residues. Trimming took 2 bases from V and 7 from J; bases not matched to a gene: 10. Germline CDR1 MNHEY, CDR2 SVGEGT. This clonotype was sampled from a man between 60 and 75 years old with active COVID-19. Sequenced input: peripheral blood. This chain connects TRBV6-2 or TRBV6-3 to TRBJ2-1, with 14 bases fitting TRBD2. The CDR3 protein is CASSYEGTSGRTLNEQFF. CDR3 nucleotide sequence: TGTGCCAGCAGTTACGAGGGGACTAGCGGGAGAACCCTAAATGAGCAGTTCTTC.